This T cell receptor (beta chain) was sequenced for a study of T cell repertoires in cytomegalovirus infection. Looking at the study overall: CMV infection plus the matching HLA type was flagged by public TCR beta signatures. Study results and limitations: HLA-C-restricted CMV-specific TCR beta clonotypes prevailed in the ex vivo response. The cumulative frequency of public TCR beta families identified carriers of CMV plus the relevant HLA.

Each CDR3 protein gets one entry after TCRdb re-called the reads with MiXCR. The sample lists around 310,000 distinct CDR3 sequences; 17% were seen once. There are 14 residues in the CDR3. In germline, CDR1 is DFQATT, CDR2 SNEGSKA (reference sequence). V was pared by 0 bases and J by 3 bases, with 11 bases between. With respect to this clonotype: Its antigen is currently unknown.

What was sequenced was PBMCs. This chain connects TRBV20-1 to TRBJ1-1; the D gene is possibly TRBD1 (5 bases). This TCR was sampled from a human donor in good health (CMV status not recorded). Some clones in this sample may be carry-over from other donors' samples. CDR3 sequence reads: CSAREDTADTEAFF. For the CDR3, the DNA is TGCAGTGCTAGAGAGGACACTGCCGACACTGAAGCTTTCTTT.